This is a list of T cell receptor beta chains from one sample in a study of blood T cell repertoires in COVID-19. Assay: immunoSEQ multiplex PCR; the TCRdb copy retains only in-frame clones and omits some. The data show some 300,000 clones, with over 85% seen just once and over 9% held by the top ten. The sample comprised PBMCs or T cells enriched from blood (not recorded which). These receptors were taken from a woman in her twenties or thirties who had recovered from COVID-19. CDR3s include the opening cysteine and the closing phenylalanine or tryptophan. D genes are given only for firm matches. For some rows the clone size is stated as once, few or many, or as a class when expanded; others skip it.

V gene	J gene	D gene	clone size	CDR3 protein	CDR3 DNA
TRBV28	TRBJ1-6	TRBD1	.	CASSTGTGRPPLHF	TGTGCCAGCAGCACCGGGACAGGGAGGCCACCCCTCCACTTT
TRBV5-4	TRBJ1-4	.	.	CASSPGGATNEKLFF	TGTGCCAGCAGCCCCGGGGGAGCAACTAATGAAAAACTGTTTTTT
TRBV12-5	TRBJ2-1	.	.	CASGLVVGTEAYNEQFF	TGTGCTAGTGGTTTGGTAGTTGGGACTGAAGCCTACAATGAGCAGTTCTTC
TRBV6-2/TRBV6-3	TRBJ2-3	.	.	CASSIHHSTSTDTQYF	TGTGCCAGCAGCATTCATCACTCAACGAGTACAGATACGCAGTATTTT
TRBV11-2	TRBJ2-3	TRBD2	.	CASSLVTSGSWGTDTQYF	TGTGCCAGCAGCTTAGTGACTAGCGGGAGCTGGGGCACAGATACGCAGTATTTT
TRBV4-1	TRBJ2-2	.	.	CASSPLQGPNTGELFF	TGCGCCAGCAGCCCTTTACAGGGTCCGAACACCGGGGAGCTGTTTTTT
TRBV7-9	TRBJ1-1	.	few	CASSGALNTEAFF	TGTGCCAGCAGCGGGGCCCTGAACACTGAAGCTTTCTTT
TRBV7-8	TRBJ2-1	TRBD2	.	CASSQAGASYNEQFF	TGTGCCAGCAGTCAAGCGGGAGCGTCCTACAATGAGCAATTCTTC
TRBV27	TRBJ2-2	TRBD1	.	CASQRTGRGVDTGELFF	TGTGCCAGTCAAAGGACAGGGAGAGGCGTGGACACCGGGGAGCTGTTTTTT
TRBV29-1	TRBJ2-7	TRBD1	.	CSVVGTVSDEQYF	TGCAGCGTTGTCGGGACAGTGTCGGACGAGCAGTACTTC
TRBV15	TRBJ2-6	TRBD1	.	CATSRTGAGANVLTF	TGTGCCACCAGCAGGACAGGGGCCGGGGCCAACGTCCTGACTTTC
TRBV5-1	TRBJ2-2	TRBD1	.	CASSFFRQGATLGELFF	TGCGCCAGCAGCTTTTTCCGACAGGGGGCTACTCTGGGGGAGCTGTTTTTT
TRBV6-5	TRBJ1-1	.	.	CASSLYTTGNTEAFF	TGTGCCAGCAGTCTCTATACTACAGGGAACACTGAAGCTTTCTTT
TRBV29-1	TRBJ1-1	.	.	CSVERHLNTEAFF	TGCAGCGTGGAAAGACACTTGAACACTGAAGCTTTCTTT
TRBV11-1	TRBJ1-3	.	.	CASSLNHAAGPHF	TGTGCCAGCAGCTTAAATCATGCGGCGGGTCCCCACTTT
TRBV6-5	TRBJ1-5	.	.	CSGGEGSNQPQHF	TGTAGTGGCGGGGAGGGAAGTAATCAGCCCCAGCATTTT
TRBV5-1	TRBJ2-7	TRBD2	.	CASSLALTSGDEQYF	TGCGCCAGCAGCTTGGCTTTGACTAGCGGGGACGAGCAGTACTTC
TRBV5-6	TRBJ2-7	.	once	CASSFSLQTPYEQYF	TGTGCCAGCAGCTTTAGTTTACAGACCCCCTACGAGCAGTACTTC
TRBV19	TRBJ2-5	.	.	CASSRTGRETQYF	TGTGCCAGTAGTCGAACAGGGAGAGAGACCCAGTACTTC
TRBV18	TRBJ2-5	.	once	CASSPEETQYF	TGTGCCAGCTCACCGGAGGAGACCCAGTACTTC
TRBV10-2	TRBJ1-1	TRBD1	.	CASSSGQVMNTEAFF	TGCGCCAGCAGTTCCGGACAGGTGATGAACACTGAAGCTTTCTTT
TRBV4-1	TRBJ2-2	TRBD2	.	CASSQALGLAGAIGELFF	TGCGCCAGCAGCCAAGCCCTGGGACTAGCGGGAGCGATCGGGGAGCTGTTTTTT
TRBV30	TRBJ1-1	.	.	CAWSRRAEAFF	TGTGCCTGGAGTCGGAGGGCTGAAGCTTTCTTT
TRBV7-6	TRBJ1-4	TRBD1	.	CASSLTLDRGTNEKLFF	TGTGCCAGCAGCTTAACCTTGGACAGGGGTACTAATGAAAAACTGTTTTTT
TRBV7-2	TRBJ2-7	.	.	CASRMTGTSEQYF	TGTGCCAGCAGAATGACCGGGACTTCTGAGCAGTACTTC
TRBV19	TRBJ2-2	TRBD2	.	CASATGTSGFTGELFF	TGTGCCAGTGCGACCGGGACTAGCGGTTTCACCGGGGAGCTGTTTTTT
TRBV28	TRBJ2-7	.	.	CASSLAGSFYEQYF	TGTGCCAGCAGTTTGGCGGGAAGCTTCTACGAGCAGTACTTC
TRBV6-5	TRBJ1-2	.	once	CASSYSAEYGYTF	TGTGCCAGCAGTTACTCAGCGGAATATGGCTACACCTTC
TRBV27	TRBJ2-3	.	.	CASKQGTDTQYF	TGTGCCAGCAAGCAGGGCACAGATACGCAGTATTTT
TRBV5-1	TRBJ2-5	TRBD1	.	CASSFARGRETQYF	TGCGCCAGCAGCTTCGCAAGGGGGCGGGAGACCCAGTACTTC
TRBV19	TRBJ2-2	.	.	CASSINSLTGELFF	TGTGCCAGTAGTATCAATAGTCTGACCGGGGAGCTGTTTTTT
TRBV11-2	TRBJ2-7	TRBD2	.	CASSLWTSGNYEQYF	TGTGCCAGCAGCCTGTGGACTAGCGGGAACTACGAGCAGTACTTC
TRBV10-3	TRBJ2-7	TRBD2	.	CAISGGSGRKISYEQYF	TGTGCCATCAGTGGCGGTAGCGGGAGGAAGATTAGCTACGAGCAGTACTTC
TRBV29-1	TRBJ1-5	.	.	CSVKQGSGNQPQHF	TGCAGCGTTAAACAGGGTAGTGGCAATCAGCCCCAGCATTTT
TRBV2	TRBJ2-2	TRBD1	.	CASTRDRGQNGELFF	TGTGCCAGTACCCGGGACAGGGGGCAGAACGGGGAGCTGTTTTTT
TRBV6-6	TRBJ2-1	.	once	CASSSGTRNEQFF	TGTGCCAGCAGTTCCGGGACACGCAATGAGCAGTTCTTC
TRBV29-1	TRBJ2-1	.	.	CSGDEQFF	TGCAGCGGAGATGAGCAGTTCTTC
TRBV4-2	TRBJ2-1	.	.	CASSQGGRGSQYIREQFF	TGTGCCAGCAGCCAAGGGGGGCGGGGGAGCCAATATATACGGGAGCAGTTCTTC
TRBV6-2/TRBV6-3	TRBJ1-1	.	.	CASSFRALNTEAFF	TGTGCCAGCAGTTTCAGGGCACTAAACACTGAAGCTTTCTTT
TRBV5-1	TRBJ1-4	.	.	CASRLAGADSTSEKLFF	TGCGCCAGCAGGCTGGCGGGGGCAGACTCTACGAGTGAAAAACTGTTTTTT
TRBV18	TRBJ1-2	.	.	CASSPKEQDVSNYGYTF	TGTGCCAGCTCACCAAAGGAACAGGACGTATCTAACTATGGCTACACCTTC
TRBV27	TRBJ2-3	.	.	CASSLGFAGLSDTQYF	TGTGCCAGCAGTTTAGGGTTTGCGGGGTTATCAGATACGCAGTATTTT
TRBV30	TRBJ1-4	.	.	CAWSGIIRGLFF	TGTGCCTGGAGTGGAATCATAAGAGGGCTGTTTTTT
TRBV15	TRBJ1-2	.	.	CATSRDGQGNNGYTF	TGTGCCACCAGCAGAGACGGGCAGGGCAATAATGGCTACACCTTC
TRBV5-1	TRBJ1-6	TRBD1	.	CASSGGTAPGSPLHF	TGCGCCAGCAGCGGGGGGACAGCACCAGGTTCACCCCTCCACTTT
TRBV18	TRBJ2-3	.	.	CASSPRIGASTDTQYF	TGTGCCAGCTCACCGCGCATTGGGGCCAGCACAGATACGCAGTATTTT
TRBV18	TRBJ2-3	.	.	CASSPIQTDTQYF	TGTGCCAGCTCACCGATACAAACAGATACGCAGTATTTT
TRBV4-3	TRBJ2-7	TRBD2	.	CASSQHPGLGGYEQYF	TGCGCCAGCAGCCAACACCCGGGACTAGGAGGCTACGAGCAGTACTTC
TRBV5-1	TRBJ1-2	.	.	CASSLVRGGRYGYTF	TGCGCCAGCAGCTTGGTCCGCGGAGGGCGCTATGGCTACACCTTC
TRBV7-3	TRBJ2-2	.	.	CASSSVSFGELFF	TGTGCCAGCAGCTCTGTCAGTTTTGGGGAGCTGTTTTTT
TRBV3-1/TRBV3-2	TRBJ1-2	TRBD1	.	CASSQGPGGDYGYTF	TGTGCCAGCAGCCAAGGTCCAGGGGGCGACTATGGCTACACCTTC
TRBV19	TRBJ1-1	.	.	CASSIVGGREAFF	TGTGCCAGTAGTATAGTAGGGGGAAGAGAAGCTTTCTTT
TRBV9	TRBJ2-3	.	.	CASSVAIQDTDTQYF	TGTGCCAGCAGCGTAGCGATCCAGGACACAGATACGCAGTATTTT
TRBV10-3	TRBJ1-1	.	.	CAISEGGPGSTEAFF	TGTGCCATCAGTGAAGGTGGTCCGGGTAGCACTGAAGCTTTCTTT
TRBV5-4	TRBJ1-1	.	.	CASSFFQGNTEAFF	TGTGCCAGCAGCTTTTTTCAGGGGAACACTGAAGCTTTCTTT
TRBV6-2/TRBV6-3	TRBJ1-1	TRBD1	.	CASSSQQGRTEAFF	TGTGCCAGCAGTTCCCAACAGGGGAGGACTGAAGCTTTCTTT
TRBV4-2	TRBJ1-6	.	few	CASSQDTGRGSPLHF	TGTGCCAGCAGCCAAGACACAGGTCGGGGGTCACCCCTCCACTTT